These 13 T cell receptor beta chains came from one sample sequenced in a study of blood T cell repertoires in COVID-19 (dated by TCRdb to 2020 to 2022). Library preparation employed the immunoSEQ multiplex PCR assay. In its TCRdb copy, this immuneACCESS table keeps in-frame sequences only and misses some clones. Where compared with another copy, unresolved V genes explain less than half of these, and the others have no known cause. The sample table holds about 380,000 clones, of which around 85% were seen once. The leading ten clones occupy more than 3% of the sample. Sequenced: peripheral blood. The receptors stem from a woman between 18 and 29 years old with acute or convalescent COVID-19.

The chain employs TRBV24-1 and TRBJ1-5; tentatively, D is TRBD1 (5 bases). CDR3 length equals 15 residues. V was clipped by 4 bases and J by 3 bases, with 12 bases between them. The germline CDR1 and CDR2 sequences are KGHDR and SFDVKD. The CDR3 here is CATSDRGEVNQPQHF. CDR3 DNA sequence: TGTGCCACCAGTGACCGGGGGGAGGTCAATCAGCCCCAGCATTTT.

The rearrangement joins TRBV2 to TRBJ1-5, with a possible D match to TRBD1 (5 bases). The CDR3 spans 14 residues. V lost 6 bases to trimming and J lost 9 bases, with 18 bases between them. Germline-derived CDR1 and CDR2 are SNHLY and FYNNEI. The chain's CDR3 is CASRATGPIGPQHF. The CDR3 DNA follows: TGTGCCAGCAGAGCCACAGGCCCAATTGGGCCCCAGCATTTT.

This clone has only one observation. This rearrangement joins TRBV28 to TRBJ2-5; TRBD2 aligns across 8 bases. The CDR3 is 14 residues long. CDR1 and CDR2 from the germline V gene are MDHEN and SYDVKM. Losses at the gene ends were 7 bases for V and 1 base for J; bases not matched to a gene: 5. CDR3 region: CASTSGTSQETQYF. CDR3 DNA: TGTGCCAGCACCTCAGGGACTAGCCAAGAGACCCAGTACTTC.

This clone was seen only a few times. Here the CDR3 DNA reads TGTGCCAGCAGTGGTCCGGGGACTCTGAACACTGAAGCTTTCTTT. Its translation is CASSGPGTLNTEAFF. The V and J genes are TRBV25-1 and TRBJ1-1, with D possibly being TRBD1 (5 bases). Germline CDR1 is MGHDK and CDR2 is SYGVNS. Trimming removed 4 bases from V and 0 bases from J, with 12 bases in between. The CDR3 runs 15 residues.

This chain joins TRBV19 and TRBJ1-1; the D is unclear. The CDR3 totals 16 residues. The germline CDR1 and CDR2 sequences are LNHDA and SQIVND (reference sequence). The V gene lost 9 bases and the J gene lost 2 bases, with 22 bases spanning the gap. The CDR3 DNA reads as TGTGCCAGCAACCCCTCGGAGGAGTTGGTAAACACTGAAGCTTTCTTT. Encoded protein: CASNPSEELVNTEAFF.

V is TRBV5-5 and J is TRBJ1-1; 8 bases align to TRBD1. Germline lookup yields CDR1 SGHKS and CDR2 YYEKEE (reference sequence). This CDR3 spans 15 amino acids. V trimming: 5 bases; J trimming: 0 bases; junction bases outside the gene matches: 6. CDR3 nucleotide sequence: TGTGCCAGCAGGTTAAGGACAGGGTTGAACACTGAAGCTTTCTTT. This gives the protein CASRLRTGLNTEAFF.

The CDR3 protein is CASSLALGLSNEKLFF. For the CDR3, the DNA is TGTGCCAGCAGCTTAGCCCTGGGACTGTCTAATGAAAAACTGTTTTTT. The rearrangement links TRBV7-9 to TRBJ1-4; D is possibly TRBD1 (5 bases). V was cut by 0 bases and J by 3 bases, with 11 bases left in between. Germline-derived CDR1 and CDR2 are SEHNR and FQNEAQ (reference sequence). This CDR3 spans 16 amino acids.

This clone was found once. The CDR3 nucleotides are TGCGCCAGCAGCCTGATCGGGACTAGCTCCTACGAGCAGTACTTC. Amino acids: CASSLIGTSSYEQYF. The gene calls are TRBV5-1 and TRBJ2-7; 8 bases are a match to TRBD2. Trimming removed 4 bases from V and 0 bases from J; junction bases left unmatched: 6. Germline values: CDR1 SGHRS, CDR2 YFSETQ. This CDR3 has 15 residues.

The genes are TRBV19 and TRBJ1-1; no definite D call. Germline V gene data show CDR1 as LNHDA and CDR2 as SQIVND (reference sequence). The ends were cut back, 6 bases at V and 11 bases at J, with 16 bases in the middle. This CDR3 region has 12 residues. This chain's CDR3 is CASRILSGEAFF. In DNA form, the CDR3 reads TGTGCCAGTAGGATTCTCTCGGGAGAGGCTTTCTTT.

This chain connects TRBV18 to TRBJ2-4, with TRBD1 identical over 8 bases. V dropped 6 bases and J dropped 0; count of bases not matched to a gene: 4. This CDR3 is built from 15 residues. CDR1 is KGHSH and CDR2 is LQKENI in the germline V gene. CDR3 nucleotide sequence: TGTGCCAGCTCCCCGGGACAGGTAGCCAAAAACATTCAGTACTTC. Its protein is CASSPGQVAKNIQYF.

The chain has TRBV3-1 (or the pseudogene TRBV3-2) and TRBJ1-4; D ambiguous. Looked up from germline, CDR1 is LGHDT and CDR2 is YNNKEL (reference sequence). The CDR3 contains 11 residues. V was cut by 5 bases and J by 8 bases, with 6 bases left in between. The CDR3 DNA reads TGTGCCAGCAGCGGGAGGGAAAAACTGTTTTTT. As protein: CASSGREKLFF.

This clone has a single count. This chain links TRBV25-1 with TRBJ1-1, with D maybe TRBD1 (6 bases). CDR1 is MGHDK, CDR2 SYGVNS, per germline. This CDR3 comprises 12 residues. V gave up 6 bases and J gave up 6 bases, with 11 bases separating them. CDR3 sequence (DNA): TGTGCCAGCAGCGGGGGGCTATCTGAAGCTTTCTTT. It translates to CASSGGLSEAFF. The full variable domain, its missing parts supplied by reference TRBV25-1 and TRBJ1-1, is EADIYQTPRYLVIGTGKKITLECSQTMGHDKMYWYQQDPGMELHLIHYSYGVNSTEKGDLSSESTVSRIRTEHFPLTLESARPSHTSQYLCASSGGLSEAFFGQGTRLTVV.

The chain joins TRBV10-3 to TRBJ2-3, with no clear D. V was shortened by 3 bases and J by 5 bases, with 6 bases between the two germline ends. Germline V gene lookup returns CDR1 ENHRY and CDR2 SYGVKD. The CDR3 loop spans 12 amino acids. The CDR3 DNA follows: TGTGCCATCAGTGAATCAGGAGATACGCAGTATTTT. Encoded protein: CAISESGDTQYF.